This entry lists 10 T cell receptor beta chains sequenced from one sample in a study of radiation and T cells in renal cell carcinoma. Regarding time point: blood 2 weeks post-SBRT. Documented treatment: 15 Gy SBRT to primary tumor, nephrectomy 4 weeks later. The protocol was immunoSEQ multiplex PCR, while the TCRdb copy is restricted to in-frame clones and leaves out a portion. The table records approximately 120,000 clones, about 81% of them present only once. The input for sequencing was blood, taken from a patient whose treatment included radiotherapy and nephrectomy. These receptors were taken from a man aged 45-65 years with renal cell carcinoma.

The chain is built from TRBV10-3 and TRBJ2-6, with D possibly called TRBD1 or TRBD2 (5 bases each). Germline loops: CDR1 ENHRY, CDR2 SYGVKD. V lost 4 bases, J lost 4 bases, and 17 bases lay in between. This CDR3 is 17 amino acids long. CDR3 DNA: TGTGCCATCAGTGCCGCCAGGGAGTTTTTAGGGGCCAACGTCCTGACTTTC. This sequence encodes CAISAAREFLGANVLTF.

The chain carries TRBV7-8 and TRBJ1-1, with 10 bases matching TRBD1. V was pared by 1 base and J by 5 bases, with 4 bases of the junction left unmatched. The CDR3 has 15 amino acids. Germline CDR1 and CDR2: SGHVS and FQNEAQ. The CDR3 nucleotides are TGTGCCAGCAGCTTAGTGGGACAGGGGTTGACTGAAGCTTTCTTT. Encoded protein: CASSLVGQGLTEAFF. The whole variable domain, remainder taken from reference TRBV7-8 and TRBJ1-1, is GAGVSQSPRYKVAKRGQDVALRCDPISGHVSLFWYQQALGQGPEFLTYFQNEAQLDKSGLPSDRFFAERPEGSVSTLKIQRTQQEDSAVYLCASSLVGQGLTEAFFGQGTRLTVV.

The chain couples TRBV29-1 to TRBJ2-6; D perhaps matches TRBD1 (5 bases). The germline CDR1 and CDR2 sequences are SQVTM and ANQGSEA. V lost 7 bases to trimming and J lost 4 bases, with 20 bases between them. This CDR3 is built from 16 residues. The CDR3 DNA sequence: TGCAGCGCTGTCATCCAGGGTTTTACCGGGGCCAACGTCCTGACTTTC. Amino acids: CSAVIQGFTGANVLTF.

The chain employs TRBV5-1 and TRBJ1-1; 8 bases fit TRBD1. CDR1 is SGHRS, CDR2 YFSETQ, per germline. The CDR3 sequence is 16 residues long. V shed 2 bases, J shed 0 bases, and the junction held 6 bases outside the gene matches. The DNA for the CDR3 is TGCGCCAGCAGCTTATGGACAGGGCTTATGAACACTGAAGCTTTCTTT. Encoded protein: CASSLWTGLMNTEAFF.

This chain connects TRBV5-6 to TRBJ2-3; 7 bases are a match to TRBD2. There are 15 residues in the CDR3. The ends lost 7 bases at V and 1 base at J; junction bases unmatched: 9. Germline CDR1 is SGHDT and CDR2 is YYEEEE. CDR3 nucleotide sequence: TGTGCCAGCGGCTCGAAGGCGGGAGGCACAGATACGCAGTATTTT. Amino acids: CASGSKAGGTDTQYF.

The V gene is TRBV5-1, the J gene TRBJ2-1; D is unresolved. Trimming removed 0 bases at V and 8 bases at J, with 12 bases between. The CDR3 totals 14 residues. Germline CDR1 is SGHRS and CDR2 is YFSETQ. The CDR3 is CASSLEYTVDEQFF. The CDR3 coding sequence is TGCGCCAGCAGCTTGGAGTACACCGTAGATGAGCAGTTCTTC.

This clone was seen a few times. The chain carries TRBV11-2 and TRBJ1-2, with D tentatively TRBD1 (5 bases). V was pared by 4 bases and J by 5 bases, with 11 bases between. Germline V lookup: CDR1 SGHAT, CDR2 FQNNGV. The CDR3 sequence is 13 residues long. The chain's CDR3 is CASSSGTQYGYTF. CDR3 sequence (DNA): TGTGCCAGCAGCTCCGGGACGCAATATGGCTACACCTTC.

The V gene is TRBV19, the J gene TRBJ2-6; D remains unclear. This CDR3 comprises 17 residues. V was trimmed by 5 bases and J by 0 bases, leaving 14 bases between them. Germline V gene sequence: CDR1 LNHDA, CDR2 SQIVND (reference sequence). CDR3 sequence: CASSSAFVFSGANVLTF. CDR3 sequence (DNA): TGTGCCAGTAGTTCTGCGTTTGTCTTCTCTGGGGCCAACGTCCTGACTTTC. The entire variable domain, with the rest obtained from reference TRBV19 and TRBJ2-6, is as follows: DGGITQSPKYLFRKEGQNVTLSCEQNLNHDAMYWYRQDPGQGLRLIYYSQIVNDFQKGDIAEGYSVSREKKESFPLTVTSAQKNPTAFYLCASSSAFVFSGANVLTFGAGSRLTVL.

A few counts support this clone. The chain joins TRBV10-3 to TRBJ1-2, with 9 bases identical to TRBD1. The CDR3 is 13 amino acids. Germline V gene data show CDR1 as ENHRY and CDR2 as SYGVKD. V trimming: 10 bases; J trimming: 2 bases; junction bases outside the gene matches: 5. This CDR3 is CATQTGGNYGYTF. CDR3 bases: TGTGCCACCCAGACAGGGGGAAACTATGGCTACACCTTC.

The chain is built from TRBV21-1 and TRBJ2-5; the D segment call TRBD2 is taken from the table without a DNA check. TRBV21-1 is described as a pseudogene. This CDR3 is 14 amino acids long. The CDR3 DNA reads as TGTGCCAGCAGCAGGAGGAGTTTATGGGAGACCCAGTACTTC. Translation gives CASSRRSLWETQYF.